This entry lists 17 T cell receptor beta chains sequenced from one sample in a study of cytomegalovirus exposure and HLA in healthy donors. A multiplex PCR was run with 60 Vbeta primers and 13 Jbeta primers. Libraries were prepared by immunoSEQ multiplex PCR; TCRdb keeps only in-frame clonotypes and omits some of them. The table has about 130,000 clones, 60% to 80% seen once. Material for sequencing was PBMCs. Every receptor here comes from a man aged 25-45 years in good health and CMV-seronegative.

The rearrangement uses TRBV28 and TRBJ2-1, with D possibly being TRBD1 (6 bases). The CDR3 sequence is 14 residues long. The germline CDR1 and CDR2 sequences are MDHEN and SYDVKM. Trimming took 1 base from V and 10 from J, leaving 14 bases between them. DNA for the CDR3: TGTGCCAGCAGTTTATTTTACAGGGAGCAAGAGCAGTTCTTC. Translating it yields CASSLFYREQEQFF. The variable domain in full, completed from reference TRBV28 and TRBJ2-1, reads DVKVTQSSRYLVKRTGEKVFLECVQDMDHENMFWYRQDPGLGLRLIYFSYDVKMKEKGDIPEGYSVSREKKERFSLILESASTNQTSMYLCASSLFYREQEQFFGPGTRLTVL.

CDR3 in DNA: TGTGCCAGCTCACCAGTTCCAGGGGGCATTGGCTACACCTTC. Its translation is CASSPVPGGIGYTF. The V gene is TRBV18, the J gene TRBJ1-2, with 8 bases aligning to TRBD1. The CDR3 length is 14 residues. Germline V lookup: CDR1 KGHSH, CDR2 LQKENI. Germline trimming cut 2 bases from V and 7 bases from J; bases unmatched to any gene: 6.

The chain has TRBV5-1 and TRBJ1-1, with D possibly being TRBD1 (5 bases). CDR1 is SGHRS and CDR2 is YFSETQ in the germline V gene. With 2 bases removed from V and 0 bases from J, the gap between germline ends came to 11 bases. The CDR3 covers 15 residues. CDR3 amino acids: CASSFGGVMNTEAFF. CDR3 in DNA: TGCGCCAGCAGCTTCGGGGGGGTCATGAACACTGAAGCTTTCTTT.

This clone was counted between two and nine times. CDR3 DNA sequence: TGTGCCAGCAGTTGCTCGACGAGGTACCTCACCTACGAGCAGTACTTC. Translating gives CASSCSTRYLTYEQYF. The rearrangement uses TRBV6-6 and TRBJ2-7; D is ambiguous. The CDR3 loop spans 16 amino acids. The V end lost 4 bases, the J end lost 2 bases, and 18 bases lay between the germline ends. Germline assignment: CDR1 MNHNY and CDR2 SVGAGI (reference sequence).

The chain combines TRBV6-1 with TRBJ2-5, with TRBD2 identical over 10 bases. With the DNA end fitting TRBJ2-7 better, the J assignment may be wrong. Germline-derived CDR1 and CDR2 are MNHNS and SASEGT. The CDR3 is 15 residues long. CDR3 protein: CASSEGNSGGYEQYF. The CDR3 DNA follows: TGTGCCAGCAGTGAAGGTAATAGCGGGGGGTACGAGCAGTACTTC.

The CDR3 loop is CASSYITGSQPQHF. CDR3 in DNA: TGTGCCAGCAGCTATATCACAGGCAGTCAGCCCCAGCATTTT. The chain combines TRBV11-3 with TRBJ1-5, with D tentatively TRBD1 (5 bases). Trimming left V 4 bases short and J 6 bases short, with 13 bases between. Germline values: CDR1 SGHNT, CDR2 YENEEA. The CDR3 has 14 residues. The entire variable domain, with the rest obtained from reference TRBV11-3 and TRBJ1-5, is as follows: EAGVVQSPRYKIIEKKQPVAFWCNPISGHNTLYWYLQNLGQGPELLIRYENEEAVDDSQLPKDRFSAERLKGVDSTLKIQPAELGDSAVYLCASSYITGSQPQHFGDGTRLSIL.

The genes are TRBV10-3 and TRBJ2-1, with 12 bases fitting TRBD2. Germline CDR1 and CDR2: ENHRY and SYGVKD. V shed 3 bases and J 7 bases; nucleotides not matched to a gene: 4. The CDR3 extends over 15 amino acids. In nucleotides, the CDR3 is TGTGCCATCAGTGACTGGACTAGCGGGGAGAATGAGCAGTTCTTC. Protein product: CAISDWTSGENEQFF.

The chain joins TRBV2 to TRBJ2-2; TRBD2 aligns across 16 bases. V was pared by 6 bases and J by 9 bases, with 7 bases of the junction left unmatched. The CDR3 has 16 residues. Germline V gene sequence: CDR1 SNHLY, CDR2 FYNNEI. In DNA, the CDR3 is TGTGCCAGCAGGGGACTAGCGGGGGGGCTTTCCTGGGAGCTGTTTTTT. Amino acids: CASRGLAGGLSWELFF.

This chain links TRBV5-8 with TRBJ2-1, with 7 bases identical to TRBD1. With 2 bases clipped from V and 6 bases from J, the junction kept 5 bases outside the gene matches. From germline, CDR1 is SGHTS and CDR2 YDEGEE. This CDR3 spans 14 amino acids. CDR3 nucleotides: TGTGCCAGCAGCTTCCGGGACAGTCTCAATGAGCAGTTCTTC. It translates to CASSFRDSLNEQFF.

This chain links TRBV19 with TRBJ2-3, with 8 bases aligning to TRBD2. Germline lookup yields CDR1 LNHDA and CDR2 SQIVND (reference sequence). The V and J ends lost 4 bases and 1 base, in that order; junction bases with no gene match: 19. There are 20 residues in the CDR3. The CDR3 region is CASSTSIGSGGLGGTDTQYF. CDR3 in DNA: TGTGCCAGTAGTACCTCCATCGGGAGCGGGGGCCTTGGGGGCACAGATACGCAGTATTTT.

Concerning this clone itself: The sample contains more than one DNA sequence encoding this CDR3. The rearrangement joins TRBV7-9 to TRBJ1-1; 9 bases align to TRBD1. Germline V CDR1 and CDR2: SEHNR, FQNEAQ (reference sequence). The CDR3 runs to 14 residues. The J segment lost 4 bases and the V segment lost 4 bases, leaving 4 bases of the junction unmatched. The CDR3 DNA reads as TGTGCCAGCAGCTCACAGGGGGCTGGCACTGAAGCTTTCTTT. It encodes CASSSQGAGTEAFF.

About this clone itself: The junction does not match germline at one end; this may be a read error. This chain connects TRBV10-3 to TRBJ1-2, with no clear D. Germline loops: CDR1 ENHRY, CDR2 SYGVKD. This CDR3 has 15 amino acids. CDR3 sequence: CASSARPGANYGYTF. The CDR3 coding sequence is TGTGCCAGCAGTGCCCGACCGGGAGCTAACTATGGCTACACCTTC.

The chain has TRBV5-6 and TRBJ2-7; no reliable D call. V lost 4 bases and J 0 bases, leaving 14 bases between the germline ends. This CDR3 comprises 15 residues. The germline V gene encodes CDR1 SGHDT and CDR2 YYEEEE. DNA for the CDR3: TGTGCCAGCAGCCCACCGGCGGAGACCTCCTACGAGCAGTACTTC. It codes for CASSPPAETSYEQYF.

This rearrangement joins TRBV18 to TRBJ2-2; TRBD2 agrees at 7 bases. CDR1 KGHSH and CDR2 LQKENI come from the germline V gene. V gave up 0 bases and J gave up 0 bases; unmatched junction bases: 4. The CDR3 spans 17 residues. For the CDR3, the DNA is TGTGCCAGCTCACCACCGTCTAGCGGAACGAACACCGGGGAGCTGTTTTTT. Amino acids: CASSPPSSGTNTGELFF.

V and J are TRBV28 and TRBJ1-4; D unresolved. With 7 bases removed from V and 5 bases from J, the gap between germline ends came to 14 bases. The CDR3 consists of 14 residues. Per germline, CDR1 MDHEN and CDR2 SYDVKM. The CDR3 DNA follows: TGTGCCAGCACCCTACAGATTTGGAATGAAAAACTGTTTTTT. It codes for CASTLQIWNEKLFF.

V gene TRBV10-1 combines with J gene TRBJ2-7; D might be TRBD1 (6 bases). Trimming took off 6 bases at V and 3 bases at J, with 9 bases between the two ends. Germline CDR1 is WNHNN and CDR2 is SYGVQD (reference sequence). The CDR3 runs 12 residues. In DNA form, the CDR3 reads TGCGCCAGCAGGGTACAGGGCTACGAGCAGTACTTC. Residues: CASRVQGYEQYF.

The chain joins TRBV4-3 to TRBJ1-1; TRBD1 might be the D (5 bases). The germline V and J ends were trimmed by 0 bases and 1 base, with 12 bases remaining between them. From germline, CDR1 is LGHNA and CDR2 YSLEER. The CDR3 extends over 16 amino acids. The CDR3 loop is CASSQDQQGANTEAFF. For the CDR3, the DNA is TGCGCCAGCAGCCAAGATCAGCAGGGCGCGAACACTGAAGCTTTCTTT.